Listed below are T cell receptor beta chains from one sample, sequenced in a study of PD-L1 blockade in urothelial cancer. Sequencing used immunoSEQ multiplex PCR; TCRdb keeps in-frame clones, though not all of them. The sample gives about 1,600 clones, roughly 34% of which show up once; 11% is in the top ten. This specimen was tumor tissue, taken before atezolizumab (anti-PD-L1) treatment. All receptors come from a woman in her fifties or sixties with urothelial cancer. Both conserved end residues are part of each CDR3. The D gene is left open where the match is weak.

d_call j_call v_call cdr3_aa
. TRBJ1-1 TRBV18 CATAAGMYTEAFF
. TRBJ2-7 TRBV9 CASSPRGALDYEQYF
TRBD2 TRBJ2-2 TRBV7-1 CASSQRTSGTNTGELFF
TRBD1 TRBJ2-7 TRBV29-1 CSVLGQGVTYEQYF
. TRBJ1-1 TRBV28 CASSLTANTEAFF
TRBD2 TRBJ2-7 TRBV12-5 CASTRAGGLSEQYF
. TRBJ2-3 TRBV9 CASSATLSGADTQYF
. TRBJ1-1 TRBV11-3 CASSPMGGAMNTEAFF
. TRBJ2-7 TRBV11-3 CASSLEFSGSYEQYF
TRBD1 TRBJ1-5 TRBV9 CASSVGQGRQPQHF
. TRBJ1-1 TRBV6-8 CASSRTENTEAFF
. TRBJ1-1 TRBV10-3 CAISESGEITEAFF
. TRBJ2-7 TRBV11-3 CASSLDMVSYEQYF
. TRBJ2-7 TRBV10-2 CASSEESRYEQYF
. TRBJ2-3 TRBV18 CASSPRSYPSTDTQYF
. TRBJ2-7 TRBV6-8 CASGITGTYEQYF
. TRBJ2-5 TRBV28 CASRSLPKETQYF
. TRBJ2-7 TRBV6-8 CAISPGVRYEQYF
TRBD1 TRBJ2-7 TRBV28 CASASGQGSHEQYF
. TRBJ1-4 TRBV11-3 CASSASRGRNEKLFF
. TRBJ1-1 TRBV5-1 CASSREFLNTEAFF
. TRBJ1-2 TRBV25-1 CASTRGAGYGYTF
TRBD2 TRBJ2-5 TRBV11-3 CASSLGTSDQETQYF
TRBD2 TRBJ2-2 TRBV27 CASSQLGLVETGELFF
TRBD2 TRBJ2-1 TRBV11-3 CASSLWGLGLAGGNEQFF
TRBD2 TRBJ2-7 TRBV29-1 CSVDSGRAPYEQYF
TRBD2 TRBJ2-2 TRBV5-1 CASSAGLAGSGELFF
. TRBJ1-1 TRBV14 CASSQGGRNTEAFF
TRBD1 TRBJ1-1 TRBV6-8 CASSYQDRGPEAFF
. TRBJ2-1 TRBV11-3 CASSLGVGPYNEQFF
. TRBJ1-5 TRBV6-7 CASRSLNQPQHF
. TRBJ1-1 TRBV9 CASGRGLGGLGTEAFF
. TRBJ1-1 TRBV14 CASSPGSLGPNTEAFF
TRBD1 TRBJ2-1 TRBV9 CASSVRDRGRMNEQFF